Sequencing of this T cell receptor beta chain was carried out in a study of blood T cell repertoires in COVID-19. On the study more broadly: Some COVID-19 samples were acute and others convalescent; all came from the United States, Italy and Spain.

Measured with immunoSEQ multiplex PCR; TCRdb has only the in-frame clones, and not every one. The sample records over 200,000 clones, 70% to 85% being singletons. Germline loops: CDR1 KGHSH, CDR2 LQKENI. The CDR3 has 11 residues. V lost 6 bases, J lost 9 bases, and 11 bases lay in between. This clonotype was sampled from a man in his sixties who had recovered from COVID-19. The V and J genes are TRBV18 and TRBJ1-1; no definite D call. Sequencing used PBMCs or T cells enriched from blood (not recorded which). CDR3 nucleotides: TGTGCCAGCTCCCCAGACGGGAAAGCTTTCTTT. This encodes CASSPDGKAFF.